Listed here are 23 T cell receptor beta chains from one sample, sequenced in a study of cytomegalovirus exposure and HLA in healthy donors. The PCR employed 60 Vbeta primers together with 13 Jbeta primers. TCRdb's table, derived via immunoSEQ multiplex PCR, lists solely in-frame clones and lacks some. The sample lists around 280,000 clones; 85% to 90% were seen once. The source material was PBMCs. These receptors were taken from a woman between 18 and 29 years old in good health and CMV-seronegative.

This chain uses TRBV19 with TRBJ2-3; 11 nucleotides align to TRBD2. CDR1 and CDR2 from the germline V gene are LNHDA and SQIVND (reference sequence). The V and J ends lost 0 bases and 5 bases, in that order; junction bases with no gene match: 10. This CDR3 region has 18 residues. Here the CDR3 DNA reads TGTGCCAGTAGTATAGAGCTAGCGGGGGGAGGTATAGGAGATACGCAGTATTTT. Amino acids: CASSIELAGGGIGDTQYF.

Only one count was recorded for this clone. The CDR3 DNA sequence: TGTGCCAGCAGCGTAGTAGCGGGGGGGCCCTATGAGCAGTTCTTC. It codes for CASSVVAGGPYEQFF. This chain uses TRBV9 with TRBJ2-1; 11 nucleotides agree with TRBD2. The CDR3 sequence is 15 residues long. Germline CDR1 and CDR2: SGDLS and YYNGEE. V shed 0 bases and J 8 bases; nucleotides not matched to a gene: 4.

This chain connects TRBV11-3 to TRBJ2-3; 8 bases line up with TRBD2. CDR3 length: 18 amino acids. Trimming cost V 5 bases and J 5 bases; bases outside gene matches: 18. Per germline, CDR1 SGHNT and CDR2 YENEEA. The DNA of the CDR3 is TGTGCCAGCAGCCACCGGGGAGAGGCGGGGGGACGCCGAGATACGCAGTATTTT. Amino acids: CASSHRGEAGGRRDTQYF. Full variable domain (outside the CDR3, taken from reference TRBV11-3 and TRBJ2-3): EAGVVQSPRYKIIEKKQPVAFWCNPISGHNTLYWYLQNLGQGPELLIRYENEEAVDDSQLPKDRFSAERLKGVDSTLKIQPAELGDSAVYLCASSHRGEAGGRRDTQYFGPGTRLTVL.

This clone has only one observation. This sequence joins TRBV6-5 and TRBJ1-3; 11 nucleotides agree with TRBD1. The V gene's germline CDR1 is MNHEY and CDR2 SVGAGI. This CDR3 is built from 15 residues. The junction had 8 bases not matched to a gene; V was cut back by 5 bases and J by 8 bases. CDR3 DNA sequence: TGTGCCAGCAGTAGACATGGACAGGGGGCATACACCATATATTTT. It yields the protein CASSRHGQGAYTIYF.

CDR3 coding DNA: TGTGCCAGCAGCGTAGCCAGCGAGTGGACCGGGGAGCTGTTTTTT. As protein: CASSVASEWTGELFF. This chain joins TRBV9 and TRBJ2-2; D remains ambiguous. The V end lost 0 bases, the J end lost 5 bases, and 11 bases lay between the germline ends. Germline assignment: CDR1 SGDLS and CDR2 YYNGEE. This CDR3 comprises 15 residues. The full variable domain, completed using reference TRBV9 and TRBJ2-2, is DSGVTQTPKHLITATGQRVTLRCSPRSGDLSVYWYQQSLDQGLQFLIQYYNGEERAKGNILERFSAQQFPDLHSELNLSSLELGDSALYFCASSVASEWTGELFFGEGSRLTVL.

The chain couples TRBV27 to TRBJ1-6; 7 positions match TRBD1. The CDR3 is 14 residues long. After removal of 5 bases from V and 6 bases from J, the junction contained 4 bases not matched to a gene. Germline loops: CDR1 MNHEY, CDR2 SMNVEV (reference sequence). CDR3 nucleotide sequence: TGTGCCAGCAGTCATCAGGGGGGTAATTCACCCCTCCACTTT. Amino acids: CASSHQGGNSPLHF.

The chain has TRBV2 and TRBJ2-3, with 12 nucleotides matching TRBD2. This CDR3 comprises 16 residues. The germline CDR1 and CDR2 sequences are SNHLY and FYNNEI. V was pared by 7 bases and J by 6 bases, with 11 bases of the junction left unmatched. The CDR3 protein is CASTEGLAGRGDTQYF. CDR3 DNA: TGTGCCAGCACCGAGGGACTAGCGGGCCGAGGGGATACGCAGTATTTT.

CDR3: CASSFGGSLQVSYEQYF. In DNA, the CDR3 is TGCGCCAGCAGCTTCGGGGGAAGCTTACAGGTCTCCTACGAGCAGTACTTC. The chain links TRBV5-1 to TRBJ2-7; TRBD2 might be the D (6 bases). CDR3 length: 17 residues. Germline V gives CDR1 SGHRS, CDR2 YFSETQ. V lost 2 bases and J lost 0, with 18 bases in between.

The V gene is TRBV19, the J gene TRBJ1-2; TRBD1 agrees at 7 bases. The germline V gene encodes CDR1 LNHDA and CDR2 SQIVND (reference sequence). The CDR3 is made up of 15 amino acids. J gave up 4 bases and V 2 bases, and 7 bases lay outside the gene matches. The CDR3 here is CASSIPRDSTYGYTF. The CDR3 DNA is TGTGCCAGTAGTATACCCCGGGACAGCACCTATGGCTACACCTTC.

The genes are TRBV9 and TRBJ2-3; 7 bases align to TRBD1. Trimming took 4 bases from V and 6 from J; bases not matched to a gene: 8. The germline gives CDR1 SGDLS, CDR2 YYNGEE. This CDR3 spans 14 amino acids. The CDR3 DNA reads as TGTGCCAGCAGCTCCAGGGGGAGAGGGGATACGCAGTATTTT. Encoded protein: CASSSRGRGDTQYF.

The chain links TRBV27 to TRBJ1-2, with D perhaps TRBD1 (5 bases). The CDR3 sequence is 15 residues long. Germline V lookup: CDR1 MNHEY, CDR2 SMNVEV (reference sequence). V was pared by 5 bases and J by 7 bases, with 20 bases between. This CDR3 is CASSVVGGASVGYTF. The CDR3 nucleotides are TGTGCCAGCAGTGTGGTGGGTGGGGCGTCAGTTGGCTACACCTTC.

The chain links TRBV6-1 to TRBJ2-7; D might be TRBD1 (5 bases). This CDR3 region has 13 residues. V was shortened by 10 bases and J by 0 bases, with 13 bases between the two germline ends. Germline CDR1 is MNHNS and CDR2 is SASEGT. CDR3 DNA: TGTGCCATCTCGACAGTAACCTCCTACGAGCAGTACTTC. Translated: CAISTVTSYEQYF.

Details on this clone: Within the sample, other DNA sequences also encode this same CDR3. This rearrangement joins TRBV10-3 to TRBJ1-1; D gene ambiguous. The CDR3 is made up of 14 amino acids. The germline V gene has CDR1 ENHRY and CDR2 SYGVKD. V lost 4 bases to trimming and J lost 3 bases, with 12 bases between them. CDR3 bases: TGTGCCATCAGTGGGTCTGGTACGGACACTGAAGCTTTCTTT. Its protein product is CAISGSGTDTEAFF.

This clone was seen only once. The J gene is TRBJ1-2, the V gene TRBV5-5; 12 bases are a match to TRBD1. The V gene's germline CDR1 is SGHKS and CDR2 YYEKEE (reference sequence). The CDR3 has 15 amino acids. Trimming at V came to 5 bases and at J to 13 bases, leaving 15 bases not matched to a gene. The CDR3 nucleotides are TGTGCCAGCAGTCGTGATGGGGACAGGGGGCGGCGGTCCACCTTC. Translated, it gives CASSRDGDRGRRSTF. The entire variable domain, with the rest obtained from reference TRBV5-5 and TRBJ1-2, is as follows: DAGVTQSPTHLIKTRGQQVTLRCSPISGHKSVSWYQQVLGQGPQFIFQYYEKEERGRGNFPDRFSARQFPNYSSELNVNALLLGDSALYLCASSRDGDRGRRSTFGSGTRLTVV.

CDR3 sequence (DNA): TGTGCCAGCAGTTCCCTGGGGAGGGGAACCTACAATGAGCAGTTCTTC. It codes for CASSSLGRGTYNEQFF. This chain uses TRBV6-5 with TRBJ2-1; TRBD2 aligns across 7 bases. Germline assignment: CDR1 MNHEY and CDR2 SVGAGI. Unmatched junction bases numbered 8, after V lost 4 bases and J lost 2 bases. The CDR3 spans 16 residues.

The V call is TRBV30, the J call TRBJ2-3; D perhaps matches TRBD2 (5 bases). V was shortened by 1 base and J by 6 bases, with 17 bases between the two germline ends. CDR1 and CDR2 from the germline V gene are GTSNPN and SVGIG (reference sequence). This CDR3 comprises 15 residues. CDR3 amino acids: CAWSGGTGRMDTQYF. The DNA for the CDR3 is TGTGCCTGGAGTGGAGGAACGGGAAGGATGGATACGCAGTATTTT.

V is TRBV29-1 and J is TRBJ1-1; 7 positions match TRBD1. With 3 bases clipped from V and 7 bases from J, the junction kept 5 bases outside the gene matches. The CDR3 covers 12 residues. The germline gives CDR1 SQVTM, CDR2 ANQGSEA. CDR3 DNA: TGCAGCGTTGACAGGGGGAGAGGTGAAGCTTTCTTT. Encoded protein: CSVDRGRGEAFF.

V and J are TRBV10-3 and TRBJ2-7; TRBD1 matches at 9 bases. After removal of 10 bases from V and 4 bases from J, the junction contained 11 bases not matched to a gene. This CDR3 has 14 residues. Germline V lookup: CDR1 ENHRY, CDR2 SYGVKD. Written as DNA, the CDR3 is TGTGCCACGGGGGTTACAGGGGGCCTGTACGAGCAGTACTTC. Encoded protein: CATGVTGGLYEQYF.

The genes are TRBV7-3 and TRBJ2-5; a weak D match, TRBD1 (6 bases). V lost 5 bases and J lost 6, with 19 bases in between. The CDR3 length is 15 residues. Per germline, CDR1 SGHTA and CDR2 FQGTGA. DNA of the CDR3: TGTGCCAGCAGCCGCGACACAGGGATCGGGAAGACCCAGTACTTC. Translation: CASSRDTGIGKTQYF.

This clone was detected only once. V and J are TRBV5-6 and TRBJ1-2; TRBD1 agrees at 9 bases. V lost 4 bases, J lost 7 bases, and 14 bases stayed unmatched. Germline CDR1 and CDR2: SGHDT and YYEEEE. This CDR3 contains 16 residues. CDR3 in DNA: TGTGCCAGCAGCCACTACAGGGACAGGGAGTGGTCTGGCTACACCTTC. It codes for CASSHYRDREWSGYTF.

This chain joins TRBV7-2 and TRBJ2-7; D is ambiguous. Trimming left V 2 bases short and J 3 bases short, with 8 bases between. Germline values: CDR1 SGHTA, CDR2 FQGNSA. The CDR3 is made up of 13 amino acids. The CDR3 reads CASSLSVDYEQYF. The CDR3 DNA follows: TGTGCCAGCAGCTTATCGGTCGACTACGAGCAGTACTTC.

The V and J genes are TRBV6-1 and TRBJ2-4; TRBD2 agrees at 8 bases. Per germline, CDR1 MNHNS and CDR2 SASEGT. The ends lost 2 bases at V and 0 bases at J; junction bases unmatched: 9. CDR3 length: 18 amino acids. CDR3 loop: CASSESRGGWVAKNIQYF. CDR3 sequence (DNA): TGTGCCAGCAGTGAAAGCCGGGGGGGGTGGGTAGCCAAAAACATTCAGTACTTC.

CDR3 residues: CASSWAPSLEQYF. CDR3 DNA: TGTGCCAGCAGCTGGGCTCCCTCCTTGGAGCAGTACTTC. The chain couples TRBV27 to TRBJ2-7; D is undetermined. The CDR3 runs 13 residues. Trimming removed 6 bases at V and 7 bases at J, with 16 bases between. Germline-derived CDR1 and CDR2 are MNHEY and SMNVEV (reference sequence).